This paragraph reports one T cell receptor beta chain. Its antigen is unknown. Whole blood served as the source of total RNA, and no T cell sorting took place. Germline CDR1 and CDR2: LGHNA and YNFKEQ. The CDR3 contains 15 residues. The sample belongs to a study of monozygotic twins with inflammatory bowel disease. Study results and limitations: For IBD patients, clonotypes shared with others were fewer than for healthy twins, especially with disease activity. Healthy co-twins showed greater TCRbeta diversity (inverse Simpson) than IBD patients.

Nested PCRs (around 16 and 10 cycles, two total) were applied to TCRalpha and TCRbeta cDNA. From its re-call of the 5' RACE reads, TCRdb lists each CDR3 protein once, without DNA. The sample spans about 150,000 distinct CDR3 sequences; the ten largest clones claim more than 1%. This clonotype was sampled from a human donor with ulcerative colitis or Crohn's disease, or a healthy co-twin of an affected twin (not recorded which). The specimen was blood. The rearrangement joins TRBV4-2 to TRBJ1-5; TCRdb indicates TRBD1, and absent DNA this call remains unverified. This CDR3 reads CASSLTGRGNQPQHF.